A selection of T cell receptor beta chains follows, all from one sample in a study of tissue T cells after allogeneic stem cell transplantation. The repertoire was sequenced with immunoSEQ multiplex PCR; TCRdb's copy has only in-frame clones and lacks some. In the table there are fewer than 1,500 clones, 60% to 80% of which are singletons. The sample in question was bone marrow, obtained at autopsy. These receptors originate from a male patient at least 60 years old with steroid-refractory graft-versus-host disease after an allogeneic stem cell transplant. The T cells may come from the graft donor. Each CDR3 is given with its conserved first and last residue. The D gene is left open where the match is weak. Clone size, where shown, is once, few, many, or a class for clones that have expanded.

clone_size j_call d_call v_call cdr3_nt cdr3_aa
. TRBJ1-1 . TRBV7-3 TGTGCCAGCAGCGCGGACAGAGACACTGAAGCTTTCTTT CASSADRDTEAFF
few TRBJ2-5 . TRBV5-1 TGCGCCAGCAGCTTGGGGACACTCCGGTACCAAGAGACCCAGTACTTC CASSLGTLRYQETQYF
. TRBJ1-2 TRBD1 TRBV5-6 TGTGCCAGCAGCTCCGGACAGGTCTATGGCTACACCTTC CASSSGQVYGYTF
. TRBJ2-3 TRBD1 TRBV12-5 TGTGCTAGTGCCCCGGGACAGGGGTTTGGAGATACGCAGTATTTT CASAPGQGFGDTQYF
. TRBJ2-3 TRBD1 TRBV7-3 TGTGCCAGCAGCTATACAGGGGCCTCCACAGATACGCAGTATTTT CASSYTGASTDTQYF
. TRBJ2-7 . TRBV11-2 TGTGCCAGCAGGGGGGGTCAGGGGCCGGGCTCCTACGAGCAGTACTTC CASRGGQGPGSYEQYF
. TRBJ2-4 TRBD1 TRBV25-1 TGTGCCACGATGGGACAGGGGAAAAACATTCAGTACTTC CATMGQGKNIQYF
medium-sized TRBJ1-1 . TRBV5-8 TGTGCCAGCAGCGCTTACTTGAACACTGAAGCTTTCTTT CASSAYLNTEAFF
large TRBJ1-2 . TRBV9 TGTGCCAGCAGCGTTGACCCCTCCTATGGCTACACCTTC CASSVDPSYGYTF
. TRBJ1-6 . TRBV19 TGTGCCAGTAGTGTCCCCCGCGGGACAAGAGATTCACCCCTCCACTTT CASSVPRGTRDSPLHF
few TRBJ1-6 . TRBV4-3 TGCGCCAGCAGCCAAGAGGTGGTGAGGCCCCTCCACTTT CASSQEVVRPLHF
few TRBJ2-5 . TRBV10-2 TGCGCCAGCACCTTCGATCGGGGGGAGACCCAGTACTTC CASTFDRGETQYF
. TRBJ2-5 TRBD2 TRBV6-5 TGTGCCAGCAGGATACTAGCGGAGGAGACCCAGTACTTC CASRILAEETQYF
. TRBJ1-2 TRBD1 TRBV29-1 TGCAGCGTTGAAGTAAACAGGGGTAACTATGGCTACACCTTC CSVEVNRGNYGYTF
. TRBJ1-2 TRBD1 TRBV6-5 TGTGCCAGCAGTTACTCAGTCCCGGGACAGGGATATGGCTACACCTTC CASSYSVPGQGYGYTF
. TRBJ2-3 TRBD1 TRBV27 TGTGCCAGCAGTTTAAGGGGACAGAGCACAGATACGCAGTATTTT CASSLRGQSTDTQYF
. TRBJ2-7 . TRBV10-3 TGTGCAACGTGGGAAAGCTCCTACGAGCAGTACTTC CATWESSYEQYF
few TRBJ2-2 . TRBV5-1 TGCGCCAGCAGCTTCGGACAGCCGGGGGAGCTGTTTTTT CASSFGQPGELFF
once TRBJ1-1 TRBD1 TRBV19 TGTGCCACGGACAGGAAGAACACTGAAGCTTTCTTT CATDRKNTEAFF